This T cell receptor beta chain is drawn from a study of blood T cell repertoires in COVID-19. Study in general: Sites across the United States, Italy and Spain contributed samples from acute and convalescent COVID-19. Nucleic acid was either cDNA or gDNA, and it came from T cells, B-cell-depleted T cells, or PBMCs.

Authors' data handling: Amplification of reference gene primers provided the estimated nucleated cell counts. Clones were read by immunoSEQ multiplex PCR, and TCRdb kept only the in-frame ones, dropping some. V, J and clone size derive from that table, while D and trimming were established from the DNA sequence. The data show 230,000 or so clones, roughly 89% seen once. CDR1 and CDR2 (germline): MNHEY, SMNVEV (reference sequence). Trimming removed 4 bases from V and 7 bases from J, with 11 bases in between. CDR3 length equals 12 residues. Sequenced material: peripheral blood. The chain recombines TRBV27 with TRBJ2-7; D is possibly TRBD1 (6 bases). This TCR was sampled from a woman aged 40 to 49 who had recovered from COVID-19. The CDR3 DNA reads TGTGCCAGCAGTTCAGGGGCGCGGGAGCAGTACTTC. Its protein product is CASSSGAREQYF.